The clone carrying this TCR beta chain appeared once. What it recognizes is unknown. Using immunoSEQ multiplex PCR, the repertoire was profiled, and TCRdb retains in-frame clones only, with some absent. The sample lists around 80,000 clones, around 83% occurring once. This entry is derived from a study of OX40 agonist ivuxolimab in advanced cancers. Looking at the study overall: In this trial design, patients received ivuxolimab intravenously at 0.01 to 10 mg/kg every 2 weeks.

Study-wide findings and caveats: Dose levels from 0.1 to 3.0 mg/kg saw CD4+ and CD8+ blood T cells expand clonally by week 6.

Sequencing used CD4+ or CD8+ T cells sorted from blood, obtained in a trial of the OX40 agonist ivuxolimab. The TCR originated in an adult with an advanced solid tumor such as melanoma, head and neck, liver or kidney cancer.

CDR3 bases: TGCGCCAGCGGACACTCGACTAGTCTCGGCGAGACCCAGTACTTC. This gives the protein CASGHSTSLGETQYF. This chain joins TRBV5-1 and TRBJ2-5, with D maybe TRBD2 (6 bases). The germline CDR1 and CDR2 sequences are SGHRS and YFSETQ. This CDR3 is built from 15 residues. Trimming took 7 bases from V and 5 from J, leaving 21 bases between them.